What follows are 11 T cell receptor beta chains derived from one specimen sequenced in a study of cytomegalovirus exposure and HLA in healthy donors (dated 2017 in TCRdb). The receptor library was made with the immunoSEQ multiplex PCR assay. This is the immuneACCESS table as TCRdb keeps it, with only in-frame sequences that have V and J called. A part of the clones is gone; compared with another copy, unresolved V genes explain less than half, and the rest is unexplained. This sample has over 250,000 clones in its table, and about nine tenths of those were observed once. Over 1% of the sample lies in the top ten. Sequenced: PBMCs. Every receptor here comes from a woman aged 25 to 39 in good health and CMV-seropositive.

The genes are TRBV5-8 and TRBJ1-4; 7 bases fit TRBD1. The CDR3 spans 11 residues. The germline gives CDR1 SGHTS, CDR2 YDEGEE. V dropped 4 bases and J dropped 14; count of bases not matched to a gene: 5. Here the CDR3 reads CASSRTGLLFF. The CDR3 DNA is TGTGCCAGCAGCCGGACAGGTCTGCTGTTTTTT.

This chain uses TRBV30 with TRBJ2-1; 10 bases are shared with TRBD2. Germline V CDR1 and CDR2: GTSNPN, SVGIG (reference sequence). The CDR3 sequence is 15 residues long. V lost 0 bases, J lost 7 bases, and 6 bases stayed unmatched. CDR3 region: CAWSVGTSERNEQFF. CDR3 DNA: TGTGCCTGGAGTGTTGGGACTAGCGAGCGGAATGAGCAGTTCTTC.

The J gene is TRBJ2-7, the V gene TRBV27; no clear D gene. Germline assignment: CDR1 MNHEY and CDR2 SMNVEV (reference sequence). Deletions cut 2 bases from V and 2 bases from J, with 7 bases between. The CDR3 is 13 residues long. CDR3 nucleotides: TGTGCCAGCAGTTTAAGTTTTGCCTACGAGCAGTACTTC. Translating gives CASSLSFAYEQYF.

As DNA, the CDR3 is TGTGCCAGCAGCGAGACCTTGGGACAGGGAGGCACTGAAGCTTTCTTT. Protein product: CASSETLGQGGTEAFF. J is TRBJ1-1 and V is TRBV7-2, with 9 bases that match TRBD1. Germline loops: CDR1 SGHTA, CDR2 FQGNSA. Trimming took 5 bases from V and 4 from J; bases not matched to a gene: 11. The CDR3 is made up of 16 amino acids.

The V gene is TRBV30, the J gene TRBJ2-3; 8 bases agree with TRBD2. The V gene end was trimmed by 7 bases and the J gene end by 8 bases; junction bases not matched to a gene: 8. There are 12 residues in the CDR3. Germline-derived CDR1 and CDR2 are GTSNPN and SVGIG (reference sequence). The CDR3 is CAYQPGGGTQYF. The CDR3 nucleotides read TGTGCCTACCAACCCGGGGGGGGTACGCAGTATTTT.

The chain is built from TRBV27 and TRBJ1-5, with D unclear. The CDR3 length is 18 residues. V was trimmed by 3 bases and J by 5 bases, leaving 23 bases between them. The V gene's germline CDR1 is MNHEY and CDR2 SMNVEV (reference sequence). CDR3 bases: TGTGCCAGCAGTTTCATTATCCGGGGTGAAAGAGCCCATCAGCCCCAGCATTTT. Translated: CASSFIIRGERAHQPQHF.

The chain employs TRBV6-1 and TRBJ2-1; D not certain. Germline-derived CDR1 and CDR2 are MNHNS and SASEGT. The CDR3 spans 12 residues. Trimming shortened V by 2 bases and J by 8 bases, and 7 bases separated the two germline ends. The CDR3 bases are TGTGCCAGCAGTGAACCCGGCTATGAGCAGTTCTTC. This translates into CASSEPGYEQFF.

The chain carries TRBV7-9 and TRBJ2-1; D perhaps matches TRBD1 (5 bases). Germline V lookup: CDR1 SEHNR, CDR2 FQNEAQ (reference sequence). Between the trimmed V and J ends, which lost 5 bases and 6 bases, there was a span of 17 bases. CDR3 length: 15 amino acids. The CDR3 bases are TGTGCCAGCAGCACCTACAGGCCAGACGTCAATGAGCAGTTCTTC. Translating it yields CASSTYRPDVNEQFF.

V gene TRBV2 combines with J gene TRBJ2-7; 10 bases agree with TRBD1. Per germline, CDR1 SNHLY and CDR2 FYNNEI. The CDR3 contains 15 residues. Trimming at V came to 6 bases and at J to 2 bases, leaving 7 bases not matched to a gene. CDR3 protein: CASRPDRGQAYEQYF. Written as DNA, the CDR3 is TGTGCCAGCAGACCCGACAGGGGGCAGGCCTACGAGCAGTACTTC.

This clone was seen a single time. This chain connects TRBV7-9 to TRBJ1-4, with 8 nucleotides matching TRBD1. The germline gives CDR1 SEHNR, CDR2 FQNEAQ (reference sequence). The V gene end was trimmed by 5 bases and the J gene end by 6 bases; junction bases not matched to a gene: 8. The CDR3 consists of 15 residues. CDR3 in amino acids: CASSPGGTGDEKLFF. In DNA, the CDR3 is TGTGCCAGCAGCCCGGGGGGGACAGGAGATGAAAAACTGTTTTTT. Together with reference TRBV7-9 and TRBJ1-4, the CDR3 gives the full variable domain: DTGVSQNPRHKITKRGQNVTFRCDPISEHNRLYWYRQTLGQGPEFLTYFQNEAQLEKSRLLSDRFSAERPKGSFSTLEIQRTEQGDSAMYLCASSPGGTGDEKLFFGSGTQLSVL.

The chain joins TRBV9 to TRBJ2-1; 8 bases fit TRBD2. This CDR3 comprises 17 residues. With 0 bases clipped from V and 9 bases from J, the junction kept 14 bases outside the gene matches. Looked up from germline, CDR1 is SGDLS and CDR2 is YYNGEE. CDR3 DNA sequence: TGTGCCAGCAGCGTAGAGCCGAGCGGGGGACCCCGTGGTGAGCAGTTCTTC. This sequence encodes CASSVEPSGGPRGEQFF. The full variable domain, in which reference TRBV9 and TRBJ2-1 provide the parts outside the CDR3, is DSGVTQTPKHLITATGQRVTLRCSPRSGDLSVYWYQQSLDQGLQFLIQYYNGEERAKGNILERFSAQQFPDLHSELNLSSLELGDSALYFCASSVEPSGGPRGEQFFGPGTRLTVL.